A single sample gave rise to the 5 T cell receptor beta chains below, sequenced in a study of CD8+ T cells in alopecia areata. Sequencing used cDNA as its template, made by extracting RNA and reverse transcribing it. Using immunoSEQ multiplex PCR, the repertoire was profiled, and TCRdb retains in-frame clones only, with some absent. Among approximately 120,000 clones listed, roughly 50% were seen once. Sequencing input: NKG2D-low CD8+ T cells sorted from blood. These receptors came from a human donor with alopecia areata.

This clone was seen only a few times. Additional DNA sequences in this sample encode the identical CDR3. CDR3 nucleotide sequence: TGCAGCGTTGATGGGAACACCGGGGAGCTGTTTTTT. Translating gives CSVDGNTGELFF. V gene TRBV29-1 combines with J gene TRBJ2-2; D uncertain. This CDR3 region has 12 residues. V was trimmed by 3 bases and J by 1 base, leaving 3 bases between them. Germline values: CDR1 SQVTM, CDR2 ANQGSEA.

The rearrangement uses TRBV11-2 and TRBJ2-7; a weak D match, TRBD1 (6 bases). The CDR3 runs 14 residues. Germline lookup yields CDR1 SGHAT and CDR2 FQNNGV. Trimming took 2 bases from V and 5 from J, leaving 13 bases between them. As DNA, the CDR3 is TGTGCCAGCAGCTTACCCACAGGGTTCGACGAGCAGTACTTC. The encoded protein is CASSLPTGFDEQYF.

This clone has only a few counts. The chain carries TRBV4-3 and TRBJ2-7; D is possibly TRBD1 or TRBD2 (5 bases each). Germline V gives CDR1 LGHNA, CDR2 YSLEER. V was cut by 0 bases and J by 6 bases, with 15 bases left in between. The CDR3 length is 15 residues. CDR3 residues: CASSQERGIGTEQYF. The DNA for the CDR3 is TGCGCCAGCAGCCAAGAACGAGGGATAGGGACCGAGCAGTACTTC.

The chain uses TRBV30 and TRBJ2-1; D ambiguous. The V end was cut by 1 base, the J end by 4 bases, with 5 bases between. The CDR3 runs to 12 residues. Looked up from germline, CDR1 is GTSNPN and CDR2 is SVGIG (reference sequence). The CDR3 coding sequence is TGTGCCTGGAGTGACGAATACAATGAGCAGTTCTTC. Translated: CAWSDEYNEQFF.

This clone was found a few times. CDR3 sequence (DNA): TGTGCCAGCAGTTACTCCTCCGGGACAGACTACGAGCAGTACTTC. Its translation: CASSYSSGTDYEQYF. The genes are TRBV6-6 and TRBJ2-7, with TRBD1 matching over 7 bases. The ends lost 0 bases at V and 3 bases at J; junction bases unmatched: 5. CDR1 and CDR2 from the germline V gene are MNHNY and SVGAGI (reference sequence). The CDR3 has 15 amino acids.